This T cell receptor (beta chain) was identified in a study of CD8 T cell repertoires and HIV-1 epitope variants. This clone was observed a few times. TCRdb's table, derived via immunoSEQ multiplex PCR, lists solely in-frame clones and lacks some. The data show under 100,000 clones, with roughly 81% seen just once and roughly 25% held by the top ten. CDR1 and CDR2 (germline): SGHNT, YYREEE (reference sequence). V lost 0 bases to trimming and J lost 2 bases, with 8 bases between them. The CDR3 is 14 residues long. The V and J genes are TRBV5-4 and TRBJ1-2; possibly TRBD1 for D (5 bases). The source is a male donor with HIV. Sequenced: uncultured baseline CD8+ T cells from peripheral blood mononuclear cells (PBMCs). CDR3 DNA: TGTGCCAGCAGCTTGGGGGGGACGAACTATGGCTACACCTTC. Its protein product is CASSLGGTNYGYTF.